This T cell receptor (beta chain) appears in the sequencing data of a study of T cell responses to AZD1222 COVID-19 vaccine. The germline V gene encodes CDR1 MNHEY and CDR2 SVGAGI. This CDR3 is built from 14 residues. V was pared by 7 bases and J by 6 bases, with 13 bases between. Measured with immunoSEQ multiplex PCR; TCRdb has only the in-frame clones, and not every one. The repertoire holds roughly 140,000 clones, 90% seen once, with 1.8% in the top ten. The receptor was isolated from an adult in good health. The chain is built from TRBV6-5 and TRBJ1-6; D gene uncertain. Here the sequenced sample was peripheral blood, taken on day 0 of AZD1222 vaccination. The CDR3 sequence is CASKRRSGNSPLHF. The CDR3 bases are TGTGCCAGCAAGAGGAGATCGGGTAATTCACCCCTCCACTTT.